This record looks at one T cell receptor beta chain sequence and its context. Use of 60 Vbeta and 13 Jbeta primers characterized the PCR. The table came from immunoSEQ multiplex PCR; TCRdb's copy has only in-frame clones and leaves some out. The sample comprises tens of thousands of clones, over 60% of which are singletons, and 5.5% to 6% rests with the top ten. The data are from a study of cytomegalovirus exposure and HLA in healthy donors. This CDR3 comprises 14 residues. The germline V and J ends were trimmed by 3 bases and 3 bases, with 14 bases remaining between them. Germline V gene data show CDR1 as GTSNPN and CDR2 as SVGIG (reference sequence).

This TCR was sampled from a boy younger than 18 in good health and CMV-seropositive. The chain recombines TRBV30 with TRBJ1-2, with a weak D call TRBD1 (5 bases). The specimen sequenced was PBMCs. The CDR3 protein is CAWSPPGIHYGYTF. The DNA of the CDR3 is TGTGCCTGGAGCCCCCCAGGGATCCACTATGGCTACACCTTC.